These 4 T cell receptor beta chains were all obtained from the same sample, sequenced in a study of CD8+ T cells in alopecia areata. RNA was extracted and reverse transcribed into cDNA as the sequencing template. TCRdb keeps only in-frame clones here, not all; method: immunoSEQ multiplex PCR. The sample has about 110,000 clones, roughly three fifths seen once; the top ten hold 9% to 15%. Treatment noted: oral pan-JAK inhibitor, 5-10 mg twice daily. This sample comprised CD8+ T cells sorted from blood, obtained at week 24, from a patient treated with tofacitinib. The receptors come from a human donor with alopecia areata.

This chain uses TRBV23-1 with TRBJ1-5; D might be TRBD1 (6 bases). TRBV23-1 is an ORF, with its function uncertain. CDR3 length: 16 amino acids. Trimming shortened V by 2 bases and J by 8 bases, and 19 bases separated the two germline ends. The CDR3 DNA sequence: TGCGCCAGCAGTCAACCCCGTTGGGCAGGGGAAGAGCCCCAGCATTTT. It specifies CASSQPRWAGEEPQHF.

The genes are TRBV7-8 and TRBJ2-7, with TRBD1 identical over 7 bases. Germline V lookup: CDR1 SGHVS, CDR2 FQNEAQ. CDR3 length: 15 residues. V trimming: 0 bases; J trimming: 5 bases; junction bases outside the gene matches: 7. As DNA, the CDR3 is TGTGCCAGCAGCTTAGCGACAGGGCTTCGTGACGAGCAGTACTTC. Translation gives CASSLATGLRDEQYF.

CDR3 DNA sequence: TGTGCCTGGAGTGCCGGGGTGGTGGGGGTGAAGGGCTACACCTTC. As protein: CAWSAGVVGVKGYTF. This sequence joins TRBV30 and TRBJ1-2, with D tentatively TRBD1 (5 bases). Trimming stripped 1 base from V and 8 bases from J, with 20 bases between. This CDR3 has 15 amino acids. Germline values: CDR1 GTSNPN, CDR2 SVGIG (reference sequence).

On this clone: The sample carries other DNA sequences with the same CDR3. The CDR3 nucleotides are TGTGCCAGCAGTACCTCCTACGAGCAGTACTTC. This codes for CASSTSYEQYF. V usage is TRBV5-6 and J usage is TRBJ2-7; D not certain. Deletions cut 5 bases from V and 0 bases from J, with 3 bases between. Germline lookup yields CDR1 SGHDT and CDR2 YYEEEE. The CDR3 extends over 11 amino acids. The variable domain in full, completed from reference TRBV5-6 and TRBJ2-7, reads DAGVTQSPTHLIKTRGQQVTLRCSPKSGHDTVSWYQQALGQGPQFIFQYYEEEERQRGNFPDRFSGHQFPNYSSELNVNALLLGDSALYLCASSTSYEQYFGPGTRLTVT.